This T cell receptor beta chain stems from a study of shared clonotypes between healthy human individuals. An assay was performed, and its level was deep. Using immunoSEQ multiplex PCR, the repertoire was profiled, and TCRdb retains in-frame clones only, with some absent. The sample shows 1.6 million or so clones, just under 99% of them seen only once. Study-wide findings and caveats: Measured sharing among donors was expected to vary with sequencing depth. Between several donors, naive CD4 clonotypes were shared at a level of around 4.9%.

About this clone: What it binds is not known.

Deletions cut 0 bases from V and 3 bases from J, with 8 bases between. The CDR3 runs to 14 residues. Germline V lookup: CDR1 MNHNS, CDR2 SASEGT. Specimen: naive CD4+ T cells sorted from blood. This sample's subset: CD45RA+ positively selected. The chain couples TRBV6-1 to TRBJ1-2; no firm D call. The receptor was isolated from a man aged 30-40 years in good health. The chain's CDR3 is CASSEAPIHYGYTF. The CDR3 DNA reads as TGTGCCAGCAGTGAAGCGCCTATCCACTATGGCTACACCTTC.